The 27 T cell receptor beta chains below were found in one sample sequenced in a study of T cells in Graves' hyperthyroidism and ophthalmopathy. Researchers amplified the TCR beta CDR3 regions from RNA transcripts. First-round RT-PCR of the TCR CDR3 relied on the HTBI primer set. MiXCR, applied by TCRdb to the multiplex PCR reads, yields one record per CDR3 protein. The sample records a few hundred thousand distinct CDR3 sequences, about 17% being singletons. Material: blood. The receptors originated from a woman between 55 and 75 years old with Graves' ophthalmopathy.

At least ten counts were recorded for this clonotype. The chain is built from TRBV28 and TRBJ1-2; D is ambiguous. The CDR3 runs 12 residues. The germline V gene encodes CDR1 MDHEN and CDR2 SYDVKM. With 6 bases removed from V and 4 bases from J, the gap between germline ends came to 9 bases. The CDR3 is CASSLRTYGYTF. CDR3 DNA: TGTGCCAGCAGCTTACGCACCTATGGCTACACCTTC.

In its sample, this clonotype was seen many times. The rearrangement links TRBV12-3 or TRBV12-4 to TRBJ2-3; 10 nucleotides agree with TRBD2. This CDR3 is 15 amino acids long. Trimming removed 6 bases from V and 2 bases from J; junction bases left unmatched: 5. The CDR3 nucleotides read TGTGCCAGCAGCTTCGGACTAGCGGACACAGATACGCAGTATTTT. It codes for CASSFGLADTDTQYF.

This clonotype was counted at least ten times. The J gene is TRBJ1-5, the V gene TRBV30; possible D gene TRBD1, 5 bases. Looked up from germline, CDR1 is GTSNPN and CDR2 is SVGIG (reference sequence). This CDR3 contains 15 residues. V was trimmed by 0 bases and J by 4 bases, leaving 13 bases between them. CDR3 bases: TGTGCCTGGAGTGTACAAAGCCAGGGAAATCAGCCCCAGCATTTT. It yields the protein CAWSVQSQGNQPQHF.

At least ten counts were recorded for this clonotype. This chain links TRBV10-3 with TRBJ2-2, with D possibly matching TRBD2 (6 bases). The germline V and J ends were trimmed by 9 bases and 4 bases, with 9 bases remaining between them. Germline CDR1 is ENHRY and CDR2 is SYGVKD. The CDR3 runs to 12 residues. This CDR3 is CAIREATGELFF. For the CDR3, the DNA is TGTGCCATTAGGGAGGCCACCGGGGAGCTGTTTTTT.

The chain combines TRBV5-8 with TRBJ2-7; the D is unclear. From germline, CDR1 is SGHTS and CDR2 YDEGEE. Trimming stripped 3 bases from V and 5 bases from J, with 27 bases between. The CDR3 has 18 residues. For the CDR3, the DNA is TGTGCCAGCAGCTCCGATTCGCCATTGTCACCCTCAACCGACGAGCAGTACTTC. It is translated as CASSSDSPLSPSTDEQYF.

The chain combines TRBV7-9 with TRBJ1-2; no definite D call. The V and J ends lost 3 bases and 1 base respectively, with 12 bases between them. The CDR3 covers 15 residues. Germline V gene sequence: CDR1 SEHNR, CDR2 FQNEAQ (reference sequence). The CDR3 DNA reads as TGTGCCAGCAGCTTTGCACCAAGACTTAACTATGGCTACACCTTC. This codes for CASSFAPRLNYGYTF.

V gene TRBV29-1 combines with J gene TRBJ2-1; a weak D match, TRBD2 (6 bases). V dropped 4 bases and J dropped 7 bases, with 14 bases sitting between them. Germline V lookup: CDR1 SQVTM, CDR2 ANQGSEA. CDR3 length: 13 amino acids. The CDR3, as DNA: TGCAGCGTTGCAACTAGCCAAGGGAATGAGCAGTTCTTC. Its translation: CSVATSQGNEQFF.

This clonotype was observed a few times. The chain links TRBV4-3 to TRBJ2-7; D is uncertain. CDR1 and CDR2 from the germline V gene are LGHNA and YSLEER. V was pared by 2 bases and J by 3 bases, with 14 bases between. CDR3 length equals 15 residues. DNA of the CDR3: TGCGCCAGCAGCCAAAGGACGGATTTCATCTACGAGCAGTACTTC. It specifies CASSQRTDFIYEQYF.

This clonotype was seen a single time. Here the CDR3 omits its conserved ending phenylalanine or tryptophan, so a read error is the likely source. This sequence joins TRBV12-3 or TRBV12-4 and TRBJ1-1, with D uncertain. The CDR3 contains 13 residues. V lost 3 bases and J lost 0, with 5 bases in between. CDR3 region: CASSLQLNTEAFS. DNA of the CDR3: TGTGCCAGCAGTTTGCAGTTGAACACTGAAGCTTTCTCC.

This clonotype has just a few counts. The chain employs TRBV4-1 and TRBJ1-2, with D unresolved. The CDR3 consists of 16 residues. Trimming cost V 4 bases and J 8 bases, with 23 bases left between them. Germline V gives CDR1 MGHRA, CDR2 YSYEKL. CDR3 sequence (DNA): TGCGCCAGCAGCCTAGCGGACCAAATTAGGGTGATCGGCTACACCTTC. This codes for CASSLADQIRVIGYTF.

Here the CDR3 reads CASSLSVLGGYTF. CDR3 DNA sequence: TGTGCCAGCAGCTTGTCTGTGCTAGGGGGCTACACCTTC. This rearrangement joins TRBV5-6 to TRBJ1-2; no definite D call. V shed 1 base and J shed 8 bases, with 12 bases lying between them. CDR1 is SGHDT, CDR2 YYEEEE, per germline. The CDR3 sequence is 13 residues long.

Details on this clonotype: This clone may be a read error of a much larger clone one base away. The rearrangement joins TRBV20-1 to TRBJ2-7, with D perhaps assigned TRBD1 or TRBD2 (5 bases each). CDR3 length: 17 amino acids. V shed 0 bases and J shed 4 bases, with 22 bases lying between them. The germline gives CDR1 DFQATT, CDR2 SNEGSKA (reference sequence). The chain's CDR3 is CSARDLRGPGREYEQYF. CDR3 DNA: TGCAGTGCTAGAGATCTACGAGGACCGGGACGGGAATACGAGCAGTACTTC.

This clonotype was observed at least ten times. The rearrangement uses TRBV6-1 and TRBJ2-1; 10 bases align to TRBD2. Looked up from germline, CDR1 is MNHNS and CDR2 is SASEGT. The CDR3 consists of 15 residues. The J segment lost 2 bases and the V segment lost 5 bases, leaving 3 bases of the junction unmatched. This CDR3 is CASSTLAGAYNEQFF. CDR3 DNA: TGTGCCAGCAGTACGCTAGCGGGAGCCTACAATGAGCAGTTCTTC.

This clonotype was observed at least ten times. V is TRBV18 and J is TRBJ2-3; D unclear. Trimming stripped 2 bases from V and 1 base from J, with 4 bases between. Germline V CDR1 and CDR2: KGHSH, LQKENI. The CDR3 spans 13 residues. CDR3 coding DNA: TGTGCCAGCTCACCAACCGGCACAGATACGCAGTATTTT. It is translated as CASSPTGTDTQYF.

The chain combines TRBV9 with TRBJ2-1, with 10 bases that match TRBD2. After removal of 3 bases from V and 0 bases from J, the junction contained 3 bases not matched to a gene. The CDR3 consists of 16 residues. CDR1 and CDR2 (germline): SGDLS, YYNGEE. Here the CDR3 DNA reads TGTGCCAGCAGCGGCGGACTAGCGGCCTCCTACAATGAGCAGTTCTTC. Translation: CASSGGLAASYNEQFF. Based on the CDR3 plus reference TRBV9 and TRBJ2-1, the full variable domain is DSGVTQTPKHLITATGQRVTLRCSPRSGDLSVYWYQQSLDQGLQFLIQYYNGEERAKGNILERFSAQQFPDLHSELNLSSLELGDSALYFCASSGGLAASYNEQFFGPGTRLTVL.

Many counts were recorded for this clonotype. This sequence joins TRBV28 and TRBJ2-7; D possibly corresponds to TRBD1 (5 bases). The CDR3 consists of 16 residues. The germline V gene has CDR1 MDHEN and CDR2 SYDVKM. The V and J ends lost 5 bases and 2 bases respectively, with 19 bases between them. The CDR3 here is CASSGAPLTITYEQYF. The CDR3 DNA reads TGTGCCAGCAGTGGGGCACCCCTCACGATTACCTACGAGCAGTACTTC.

Comments on this clonotype: It may be a read error: a sequence one base away is much more abundant. The V gene is TRBV24-1, the J gene TRBJ2-5; weak D call: TRBD1 (5 bases). Trimming left V 6 bases short and J 5 bases short, with 24 bases between. Germline CDR1 is KGHDR and CDR2 is SFDVKD. This CDR3 contains 17 residues. CDR3 in DNA: TGTGCCACCAGTAACCCGAACCCCATCCTGGGGCAGGAGACCCAGTACTTC. This sequence encodes CATSNPNPILGQETQYF.

As regards this clonotype: This may be a read error: a much more frequent sequence differs by one nucleotide. This chain connects TRBV18 to TRBJ2-5, with D perhaps being TRBD1 or TRBD2 (5 bases each). The V end was cut by 0 bases, the J end by 1 base, with 12 bases between. This CDR3 contains 16 residues. Germline V gene sequence: CDR1 KGHSH, CDR2 LQKENI. The CDR3 bases are TGTGCCAGCTCACCACCGTCGGGGCAGTGCCAAGAGACCCAGTACTTC. It translates to CASSPPSGQCQETQYF.

This clonotype appeared many times. The chain couples TRBV27 to TRBJ1-1, with D perhaps TRBD1 (6 bases). Germline-derived CDR1 and CDR2 are MNHEY and SMNVEV (reference sequence). This CDR3 has 13 amino acids. V was trimmed by 2 bases and J by 5 bases, leaving 9 bases between them. The CDR3 DNA is TGTGCCAGCAGTTTAGGGACACATACTGAAGCTTTCTTT. Translation gives CASSLGTHTEAFF.

This clonotype has a count of ten or more. The CDR3 sequence: CASSSWTVNTEAFF. The CDR3 nucleotides are TGTGCCAGCAGTTCGTGGACAGTTAACACTGAAGCTTTCTTT. This sequence joins TRBV12-3 or TRBV12-4 and TRBJ1-1, with a tentative D call TRBD1 (6 bases). CDR3 length: 14 residues. V lost 4 bases and J lost 2, with 11 bases in between.

The chain joins TRBV5-1 to TRBJ2-7; TRBD1 agrees at 7 bases. Germline trimming cut 0 bases from V and 0 bases from J; bases unmatched to any gene: 6. CDR3 length: 16 residues. Germline V gives CDR1 SGHRS, CDR2 YFSETQ. CDR3 nucleotides: TGCGCCAGCAGCTTGGGGGGACAGTTTCTCTCCTACGAGCAGTACTTC. Its translation is CASSLGGQFLSYEQYF.

This clonotype was observed many times. This chain joins TRBV12-3 or TRBV12-4 and TRBJ1-2; 10 bases map to TRBD1. The length of the CDR3 is 14 residues. V lost 7 bases, J lost 3 bases, and 5 bases stayed unmatched. CDR3 nucleotide sequence: TGTGCCAGCACCGGGACAGGGGCGGACTATGGCTACACCTTC. This codes for CASTGTGADYGYTF.

The V and J genes are TRBV29-1 and TRBJ1-2, with a possible D match to TRBD1 (6 bases). The CDR3 sequence is 15 residues long. CDR1 SQVTM and CDR2 ANQGSEA come from the germline V gene. V was cut by 6 bases and J by 4 bases, with 21 bases left in between. The CDR3 loop reads CSVLGTLRGLYGYTF. The DNA of the CDR3 is TGCAGCGTGCTGGGGACCCTCAGGGGACTCTATGGCTACACCTTC.

The CDR3 sequence is CASSLSLGAWSTF. CDR3 DNA: TGTGCCAGCAGTTTATCGCTAGGGGCCTGGAGCACCTTC. V usage is TRBV27 and J usage is TRBJ1-2; the D gene is possibly TRBD1 (5 bases). Trimming pared 0 bases from V and 13 bases from J, leaving 15 bases between. Per the germline V gene, CDR1 is MNHEY and CDR2 is SMNVEV (reference sequence). The CDR3 loop spans 13 amino acids.

This clonotype occurred a few times. The gene calls are TRBV29-1 and TRBJ1-2; D is ambiguous. V was cut by 1 base and J by 4 bases, with 16 bases left in between. This CDR3 is 15 amino acids long. CDR1 SQVTM and CDR2 ANQGSEA come from the germline V gene. The CDR3 coding sequence is TGCAGCGTTGAAGGGGGAGATCGGGGTTTCTATGGCTACACCTTC. This sequence encodes CSVEGGDRGFYGYTF. Supplemented by reference TRBV29-1 and TRBJ1-2, the full variable domain reads SAVISQKPSRDICQRGTSLTIQCQVDSQVTMMFWYRQQPGQSLTLIATANQGSEATYESGFVIDKFPISRPNLTFSTLTVSNMSPEDSSIYLCSVEGGDRGFYGYTFGSGTRLTVV.

The rearrangement links TRBV5-1 to TRBJ2-1, with 10 positions matching TRBD1. The CDR3 totals 14 residues. With V trimmed by 4 bases and J by 8 bases, 6 bases remained unmatched. CDR1 SGHRS and CDR2 YFSETQ come from the germline V gene. The CDR3 sequence: CASSTGQGLHEQFF. For the CDR3, the DNA is TGCGCCAGCAGCACGGGACAGGGGCTTCATGAGCAGTTCTTC. Complete variable domain (other parts from reference TRBV5-1 and TRBJ2-1): KAGVTQTPRYLIKTRGQQVTLSCSPISGHRSVSWYQQTPGQGLQFLFEYFSETQRNKGNFPGRFSGRQFSNSRSEMNVSTLELGDSALYLCASSTGQGLHEQFFGPGTRLTVL.

As for this clonotype: A much larger clone lies one base from this, so it may be a read error. This sequence joins TRBV7-9 and TRBJ2-1, with D unresolved. Germline assignment: CDR1 SEHNR and CDR2 FQNEAQ (reference sequence). The CDR3 extends over 15 amino acids. CDR3 region: CASSRGMSSYNKQFF. In DNA form, the CDR3 reads TGTGCCAGCAGCCGAGGTATGAGCTCCTACAATAAGCAGTTCTTC.